Below, 8 T cell receptor beta chains from the same sample are listed, as sequenced in a study of response to subunit inactivated influenza vaccine. TCRdb used MiXCR to reprocess the RT-PCR reads, holding one entry per CDR3 protein. The sample lists some 480,000 distinct CDR3 sequences, roughly 11% occurring once. This specimen consisted of PBMCs from blood, obtained roughly 6 weeks after vaccination. The source is a man in his fifties who received an inactivated influenza vaccine.

The chain joins TRBV6-1 to TRBJ1-1; D not resolved. CDR1 is MNHNS and CDR2 is SASEGT in the germline V gene. The CDR3 extends over 13 amino acids. Trimming stripped 10 bases from V and 3 bases from J, with 15 bases between. CDR3 sequence (DNA): TGTGCCACTACACGACCCGGGGACACTGAAGCTTTCTTT. It yields the protein CATTRPGDTEAFF.

This clonotype has only a few counts. The V gene is TRBV6-2 or TRBV6-3, the J gene TRBJ1-1; 7 nucleotides agree with TRBD1. The CDR3 extends over 14 amino acids. CDR1 and CDR2 (germline): MNHEY, SVGEGT. V was clipped by 5 bases and J by 2 bases; unmatched bases: 5. The DNA for the CDR3 is TGTGCCAGCAGTGACTGGACAGGTAACACTGAAGCTTTCTTT. Its translation: CASSDWTGNTEAFF.

The chain is built from TRBV10-3 and TRBJ1-2; D gene unclear. With 3 bases removed from V and 6 bases from J, the gap between germline ends came to 14 bases. The CDR3 length is 14 residues. CDR1 is ENHRY, CDR2 SYGVKD, per germline. Here the CDR3 reads CAISDRLGSNGYTF. The CDR3 nucleotides read TGTGCCATCAGTGATAGGTTAGGATCAAATGGCTACACCTTC.

This clonotype was seen more than once but under ten times. The chain recombines TRBV6-1 with TRBJ2-1; 7 nucleotides align to TRBD2. V lost 2 bases, J lost 1 base, and 8 bases stayed unmatched. CDR1 is MNHNS, CDR2 SASEGT, per germline. The CDR3 consists of 17 residues. CDR3 in amino acids: CASSEPGTTPSYNEQFF. DNA of the CDR3: TGTGCCAGCAGTGAACCCGGGACTACCCCATCCTACAATGAGCAGTTCTTC.

The chain has TRBV12-3 or TRBV12-4 and TRBJ2-7; tentatively, D is TRBD2 (6 bases). This CDR3 has 14 amino acids. V lost 3 bases, J lost 5 bases, and 14 bases lay in between. This chain's CDR3 is CASSFRRVSNEQYF. The CDR3 DNA reads TGTGCCAGCAGTTTTAGGAGGGTAAGCAACGAGCAGTACTTC.

The V gene is TRBV7-2, the J gene TRBJ2-5, with TRBD2 matching over 7 bases. The V segment lost 4 bases and the J segment 2 bases; nucleotides outside the gene matches: 4. Germline V gives CDR1 SGHTA, CDR2 FQGNSA. The CDR3 spans 14 residues. This chain's CDR3 is CASSWGGVQETQYF. The CDR3 DNA follows: TGTGCCAGCAGCTGGGGGGGGGTTCAAGAGACCCAGTACTTC.

This clonotype appeared a few times. The chain joins TRBV12-3 or TRBV12-4 to TRBJ2-7, with D hard to call. The CDR3 has 14 residues. V was cut by 5 bases and J by 0 bases, with 11 bases left in between. This chain's CDR3 is CASSTDLSSYEQYF. CDR3 nucleotides: TGTGCCAGCAGTACGGACCTTAGCTCCTACGAGCAGTACTTC.

This clonotype was seen many times. The chain uses TRBV6-5 and TRBJ1-1; possibly TRBD1 for D (5 bases). The germline V and J ends were trimmed by 4 bases and 3 bases, with 18 bases remaining between them. The germline V gene encodes CDR1 MNHEY and CDR2 SVGAGI. The CDR3 covers 16 residues. CDR3 in DNA: TGTGCCAGCAGTTCTTTCAGGGCCCTGGGGGACACTGAAGCTTTCTTT. It translates to CASSSFRALGDTEAFF.